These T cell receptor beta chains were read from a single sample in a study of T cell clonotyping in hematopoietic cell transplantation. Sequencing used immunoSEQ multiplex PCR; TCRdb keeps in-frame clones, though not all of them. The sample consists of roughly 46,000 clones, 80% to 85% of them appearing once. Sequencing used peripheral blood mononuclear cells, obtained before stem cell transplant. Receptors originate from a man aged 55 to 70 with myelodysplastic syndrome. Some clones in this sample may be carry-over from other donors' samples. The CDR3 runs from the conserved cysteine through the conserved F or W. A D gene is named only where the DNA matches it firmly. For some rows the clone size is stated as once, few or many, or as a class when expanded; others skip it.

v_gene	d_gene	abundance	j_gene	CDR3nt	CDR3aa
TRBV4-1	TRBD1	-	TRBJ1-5	TGCGCCAGCAGCCACCCAGGGGGGGTTAGCAATCAGCCCCAGCATTTT	CASSHPGGVSNQPQHF
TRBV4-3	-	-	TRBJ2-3	TGCGCCAGCAGCCAAGAACAGGGTCAAGGATCGCAGTATTTT	CASSQEQGQGSQYF
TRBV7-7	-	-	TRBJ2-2	TGTGCTAGCAGCCCCGACACTGGGAGCACCGGGGAGCTGTTTTTT	CASSPDTGSTGELFF
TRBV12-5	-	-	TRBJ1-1	TGTGCTAGTGGTTTGGCTACTCAACGACTAACTGAAGCTTTCTTT	CASGLATQRLTEAFF
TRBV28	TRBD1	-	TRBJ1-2	TGTGCCAGCAGTTTCCGGGACAGGGCTAATGGCTACACCTTC	CASSFRDRANGYTF
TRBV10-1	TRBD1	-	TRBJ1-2	TGCGCCATACCGGACAGGGGCAAGGATGGCTACACCTTC	CAIPDRGKDGYTF
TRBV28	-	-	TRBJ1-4	TGTGCCAGCAGTTTTTTGGGGAGTCGAATGTTTTTT	CASSFLGSRMFF
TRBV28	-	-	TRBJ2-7	TGTGCCAGCAGTTTTCTCAGGGTCGGGGAGCAGTACTTC	CASSFLRVGEQYF
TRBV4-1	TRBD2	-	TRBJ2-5	TGCGCCAGCAGCCAAGATCCCCCTAGCGGGGGGTACCAAGAGACCCAGTACTTC	CASSQDPPSGGYQETQYF
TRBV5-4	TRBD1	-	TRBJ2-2	TGTGCCAGCAGTTCGAATGCCCCTGACAGGGGCGGGGAGCTGTTTTTT	CASSSNAPDRGGELFF
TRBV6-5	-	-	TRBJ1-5	TGTGCCAGCAGGTACAGAGATAGCAATCAGCCCCAGCATTTT	CASRYRDSNQPQHF
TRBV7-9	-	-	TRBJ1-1	TGTGCCAGCTCTACCACCCTAAAAATTAACACTGAAGCTTTCTTT	CASSTTLKINTEAFF
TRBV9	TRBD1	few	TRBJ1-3	TGTGCCAGCAGCGAAACAGGGGGAGGAAACACCATATATTTT	CASSETGGGNTIYF
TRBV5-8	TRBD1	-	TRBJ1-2	TGTGCCAGCAGGAGACAGGGGTCTGAGTATGGCTACACCTTC	CASRRQGSEYGYTF
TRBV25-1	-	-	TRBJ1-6	TGTGCCAGCAGTGTCGGGAATTCACCCCTCCACTTT	CASSVGNSPLHF
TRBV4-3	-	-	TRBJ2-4	TGCGCCAGCAGTCGGGCCGATGGGATTCAGTACTTC	CASSRADGIQYF
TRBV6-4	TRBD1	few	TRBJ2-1	TGTGCCAGCAGTGACGGTTGGAGGACAGGGATTACGAATGAGCAGTTCTTC	CASSDGWRTGITNEQFF
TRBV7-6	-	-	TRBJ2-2	TGTGTCAGCAGCTCACAGGGTTTTGGTACCGGGGAGCTGTTTTTT	CVSSSQGFGTGELFF
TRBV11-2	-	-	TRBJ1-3	TGTGCCAGCAGCCCCGCAGGGGCATCTGGAAACACCATATATTTT	CASSPAGASGNTIYF
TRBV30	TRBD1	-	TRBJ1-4	TGTGCCTGGAGTAAACAGGGGGAAAAACTGTTTTTT	CAWSKQGEKLFF
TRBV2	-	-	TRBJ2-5	TGTGCCAGCAGCCCGGACCAGCTGGTGGAGACCCAGTACTTC	CASSPDQLVETQYF
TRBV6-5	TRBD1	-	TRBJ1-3	TGTGCCAGCAGGGACAGGGGCGGAAACACCATATATTTT	CASRDRGGNTIYF
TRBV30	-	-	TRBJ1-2	TGTGCCTGGGCCACATATAACTATGGCTACACCTTC	CAWATYNYGYTF
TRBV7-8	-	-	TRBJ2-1	TGTGCCAGCAGGCCAGAGGCAGTTAACTACAATGAGCAGTTCTTC	CASRPEAVNYNEQFF
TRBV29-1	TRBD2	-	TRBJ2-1	TGCAGCTCCCGGGGGGGAAGCTACAATGAGCAGTTCTTC	CSSRGGSYNEQFF
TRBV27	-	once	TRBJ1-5	TGTGCCAGCAGTTTTCTCAACACACAGGGTGAAACTTACGAGCCCCAGCATTTT	CASSFLNTQGETYEPQHF
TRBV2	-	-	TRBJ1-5	TGTGCCAGCAGTGACCCTCGTATGTCAGATTATAGCAATCAGCCCCAGCATTTT	CASSDPRMSDYSNQPQHF
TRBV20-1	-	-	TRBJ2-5	TGCAGTGCTAGACAAGAGACCCAGTACTTC	CSARQETQYF
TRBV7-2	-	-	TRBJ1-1	TGTGCCAGCAGCTTAGCGGGGGAATTTGACACTGAAGCTTTCTTT	CASSLAGEFDTEAFF
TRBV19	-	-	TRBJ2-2	TGTGCCAGTAGTATTGGGACCGCTACCGGGGAGCTGTTTTTT	CASSIGTATGELFF
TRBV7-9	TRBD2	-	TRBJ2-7	TGTGCCAGCAGCCTTAGCGGGGGTTCCTACGAGCAGTACTTC	CASSLSGGSYEQYF
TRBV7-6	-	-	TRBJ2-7	TGTGCCAGCAGCCCGGGACAAAGGTTGTACTTC	CASSPGQRLYF
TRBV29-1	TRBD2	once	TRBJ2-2	TGCAGCGTCCCCAAAAGAACGGGGGGGCCTGCCGGGGAGCTGTTTTTT	CSVPKRTGGPAGELFF
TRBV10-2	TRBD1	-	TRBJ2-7	TGCGCCAGCAGTGGACAGGGGTGGTACGAGCAGTACTTC	CASSGQGWYEQYF
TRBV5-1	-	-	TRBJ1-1	TGCGCCAGCAGCATTATGGAGGGGCAGAACACTGAAGCTTTCTTT	CASSIMEGQNTEAFF
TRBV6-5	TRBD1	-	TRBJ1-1	TGTGCCAGCAGTGGACAGGGGGCCGGCACGGCTGAAGCTTTCTTT	CASSGQGAGTAEAFF
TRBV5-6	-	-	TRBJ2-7	TGTGCCAGCAGCTTTGGGGCAATGAGCTCCTACGAGCAGTACTTC	CASSFGAMSSYEQYF